The next 31 T cell receptor beta chains were all read from a single sample in a study of regulatory T cells in long-lasting Graves disease. Documented time point: newly diagnosed GD, antithyroid drugs for less than 3 months. The TCR library used RNA extracted from PBMCs. Building of the TCR beta libraries involved iRepertoire HTBI primers and Arm-PCR of CDR3 regions. TCRdb analysed the multiplex PCR reads with MiXCR anew, one entry per CDR3 protein. The table has 500,000 or so distinct CDR3 sequences, 14% seen once. This sample was shared with a second study, whose subject was T cells in Graves' hyperthyroidism and ophthalmopathy.

The starting material was peripheral blood mononuclear cells (PBMCs), obtained at new diagnosis, from a patient treated with antithyroid drugs. These receptors were obtained from a woman between 50 and 59 years old with Graves disease.

This clonotype was seen many times. This rearrangement joins TRBV12-3 or TRBV12-4 to TRBJ1-1; D unclear. The CDR3 loop spans 12 amino acids. V was clipped by 8 bases and J by 4 bases, with 11 bases between them. CDR3 nucleotides: TGTGCCAGCCGTATCCGGACCACTGAAGCTTTCTTT. Its translation is CASRIRTTEAFF.

This clonotype was picked up a small number of times. The chain uses TRBV7-6 and TRBJ2-5; D is perhaps TRBD1 (6 bases). Germline V gene sequence: CDR1 SGHVS, CDR2 FNYEAQ. Trimming stripped 1 base from V and 2 bases from J, with 35 bases between. This CDR3 has 23 residues. The CDR3 DNA follows: TGTGCCAGCAGCTTAGTTGAAAGCGTCTCAACACTCCTAGGGGGAAGCCATCAAGAGACCCAGTACTTC. It translates to CASSLVESVSTLLGGSHQETQYF.

This clonotype was seen at least ten times. This chain connects TRBV3-1 to TRBJ1-1; D perhaps matches TRBD1 (6 bases). CDR1 and CDR2 from the germline V gene are LGHDT and YNNKEL (reference sequence). There are 16 residues in the CDR3. V lost 0 bases and J lost 0, with 11 bases in between. DNA for the CDR3: TGTGCCAGCAGCCAAGAATGGTCAGGGGTGAACACTGAAGCTTTCTTT. It is translated as CASSQEWSGVNTEAFF.

This clonotype occurred a few times. The chain uses TRBV28 and TRBJ2-4, with D possibly being TRBD2 (5 bases). Germline-derived CDR1 and CDR2 are MDHEN and SYDVKM. The CDR3 runs to 19 residues. V dropped 2 bases and J dropped 2 bases, with 22 bases sitting between them. This CDR3 reads CASSLRVGRRPHPKNIQYF. CDR3 nucleotide sequence: TGTGCCAGCAGTTTAAGGGTCGGGCGGAGGCCCCATCCCAAAAACATTCAGTACTTC.

There are a few counts of this clonotype. A much larger clone differs from this one at a single base, so this may be a read error. The missing conserved phenylalanine or tryptophan at the end of this CDR3 makes a read error likely. V gene TRBV28 combines with J gene TRBJ1-1; 8 bases map to TRBD1. The CDR3 contains 14 residues. V dropped 3 bases and J dropped 10; count of bases not matched to a gene: 10. Germline loops: CDR1 MDHEN, CDR2 SYDVKM. The CDR3 is CASSFQGSGGRAFL. In nucleotides, the CDR3 is TGTGCCAGCAGTTTTCAGGGGTCAGGGGGCCGAGCTTTCCTT.

Regarding this clonotype: The likely explanation is a read error, given a far larger clone one base away. V is TRBV28 and J is TRBJ2-7; 11 bases match TRBD2. Germline trimming cut 8 bases from V and 7 bases from J; bases unmatched to any gene: 16. The CDR3 totals 16 residues. CDR1 MDHEN and CDR2 SYDVKM come from the germline V gene. The CDR3 bases are TGTGCCAGCGCCACCCCTGGCCTAGCGGGAGGCAATGAGCAGTACTTC. Translating gives CASATPGLAGGNEQYF.

The genes are TRBV28 and TRBJ1-6, with D unresolved. The ends were cut back, 4 bases at V and 15 bases at J, with 16 bases in the middle. The CDR3 spans 13 residues. Per germline, CDR1 MDHEN and CDR2 SYDVKM. CDR3 amino acids: CASSSPGSVVLHF. Here the CDR3 DNA reads TGTGCCAGCAGTTCGCCGGGATCCGTCGTCCTCCACTTT.

This clonotype was picked up many times. This chain uses TRBV28 with TRBJ2-1; unclear D gene. Germline CDR1 MDHEN, CDR2 SYDVKM. V was trimmed by 2 bases and J by 5 bases, leaving 10 bases between them. The CDR3 has 14 residues. The CDR3 reads CASSLAVRHNEQFF. The CDR3 DNA reads as TGTGCCAGCAGTTTAGCGGTTCGGCACAATGAGCAGTTCTTC.

This clonotype was observed a few times. It may be a read error: a sequence one base away is much more abundant. The chain couples TRBV5-1 to TRBJ1-2; 7 bases align to TRBD1. CDR1 and CDR2 (germline): SGHRS, YFSETQ. The ends lost 4 bases at V and 8 bases at J; junction bases unmatched: 8. The CDR3 totals 13 residues. CDR3 amino acids: CASSETGLGGYTF. In DNA form, the CDR3 reads TGCGCCAGCAGCGAGACAGGGTTGGGAGGCTACACCTTC.

This clonotype was counted at least ten times. The chain uses TRBV2 and TRBJ1-1, with D uncertain. The CDR3 covers 15 residues. The germline CDR1 and CDR2 sequences are SNHLY and FYNNEI. V was trimmed by 0 bases and J by 1 base, leaving 9 bases between them. The CDR3 sequence is CASSEARTGNTEAFF. CDR3 DNA: TGTGCCAGCAGTGAAGCCCGGACGGGGAACACTGAAGCTTTCTTT.

This clonotype was counted only a few times. The chain joins TRBV5-1 to TRBJ2-5; TRBD2 is a possible D gene (6 bases). CDR1 is SGHRS and CDR2 is YFSETQ in the germline V gene. CDR3 length equals 13 residues. V was cut by 5 bases and J by 1 base, with 9 bases left in between. CDR3 loop: CASRTRVQETQYF. The CDR3 bases are TGCGCCAGCAGGACTAGAGTCCAAGAGACCCAGTACTTC. The whole variable domain, remainder taken from reference TRBV5-1 and TRBJ2-5, is KAGVTQTPRYLIKTRGQQVTLSCSPISGHRSVSWYQQTPGQGLQFLFEYFSETQRNKGNFPGRFSGRQFSNSRSEMNVSTLELGDSALYLCASRTRVQETQYFGPGTRLLVL.

This chain links TRBV5-5 with TRBJ1-2; 9 positions match TRBD1. The CDR3 runs to 14 residues. Germline CDR1 and CDR2: SGHKS and YYEKEE (reference sequence). V was pared by 3 bases and J by 2 bases, with 2 bases of the junction left unmatched. CDR3 DNA: TGTGCCAGCAGCTGGGGGACAGGGAACTATGGCTACACCTTC. This translates into CASSWGTGNYGYTF.

This clonotype appeared many times. The CDR3 nucleotides read TGTGCCAGCAGCGAGACAGGGCCCACAGATACGCAGTATTTT. This codes for CASSETGPTDTQYF. The genes are TRBV27 and TRBJ2-3; 7 bases are a match to TRBD1. This CDR3 is built from 14 residues. With V trimmed by 6 bases and J by 2 bases, 5 bases remained unmatched. Germline CDR1 MNHEY, CDR2 SMNVEV (reference sequence).

This clonotype has ten or more counts. V is TRBV9 and J is TRBJ1-2; possibly TRBD1 for D (6 bases). V dropped 3 bases and J dropped 4 bases, with 19 bases sitting between them. Germline V gene sequence: CDR1 SGDLS, CDR2 YYNGEE. CDR3 length: 16 amino acids. In DNA, the CDR3 is TGTGCCAGCAGCGCCGGAGGGGGAAACGCCTTCTATGGCTACACCTTC. This gives the protein CASSAGGGNAFYGYTF. Using reference TRBV9 and TRBJ1-2 for the parts outside the CDR3, the full variable domain is DSGVTQTPKHLITATGQRVTLRCSPRSGDLSVYWYQQSLDQGLQFLIQYYNGEERAKGNILERFSAQQFPDLHSELNLSSLELGDSALYFCASSAGGGNAFYGYTFGSGTRLTVV.

The table lists this clonotype with a few counts. This chain uses TRBV5-1 with TRBJ1-2; TRBD1 is a possible D gene (6 bases). Trimming stripped 5 bases from V and 5 bases from J, with 13 bases between. Germline V gene sequence: CDR1 SGHRS, CDR2 YFSETQ. This CDR3 comprises 13 residues. The chain's CDR3 is CASRQGERYGYTF. CDR3 sequence (DNA): TGCGCCAGCAGACAGGGAGAGAGGTATGGCTACACCTTC.

Remarks on this clonotype: The junction shows a germline mismatch at one end, possibly a read error. The CDR3 nucleotides read TGCGCCAGCAGCGAAGAGGACAGGGATCTGAAAAGGGAGCTGTCTTTT. This codes for CASSEEDRDLKRELSF. This sequence joins TRBV4-1 and TRBJ2-2, with TRBD1 matching 8 bases. CDR3 length: 16 amino acids. Germline V gives CDR1 MGHRA, CDR2 YSYEKL.

This clonotype was picked up one time. One junction end disagrees with the germline gene, perhaps due to a read error. The rearrangement links TRBV5-1 to TRBJ1-2; perhaps TRBD1 as D (6 bases). Per germline, CDR1 SGHRS and CDR2 YFSETQ. The CDR3 runs to 16 residues. The CDR3 protein is CASSLGTGSVSSGYTF. The DNA of the CDR3 is TGTGCCAGCAGCTTGGGAACAGGGTCAGTCTCTAGTGGCTACACCTTC. Filled out from reference TRBV5-1 and TRBJ1-2, the complete variable domain reads KAGVTQTPRYLIKTRGQQVTLSCSPISGHRSVSWYQQTPGQGLQFLFEYFSETQRNKGNFPGRFSGRQFSNSRSEMNVSTLELGDSALYLCASSLGTGSVSSGYTFGSGTRLTVV.

This clonotype was seen many times. The rearrangement links TRBV5-1 to TRBJ1-2; weak D call: TRBD1 (6 bases). The germline V gene has CDR1 SGHRS and CDR2 YFSETQ. The CDR3 totals 12 residues. The V end was cut by 4 bases, the J end by 8 bases, with 12 bases between. For the CDR3, the DNA is TGCGCCAGCAGCCGGGACCAGGGGGGCTACACCTTC. Protein product: CASSRDQGGYTF.

This clonotype was seen repeatedly, ten times or more. The chain joins TRBV3-1 to TRBJ2-1; 13 nucleotides align to TRBD2. The CDR3 contains 17 residues. Germline CDR1 LGHDT, CDR2 YNNKEL (reference sequence). With 3 bases clipped from V and 8 bases from J, the junction kept 10 bases outside the gene matches. Here the CDR3 DNA reads TGTGCCAGCAGCCAGATAGGACTAGCGGGAGACGGCGATGAGCAGTTCTTC. It specifies CASSQIGLAGDGDEQFF.

V is TRBV10-2 and J is TRBJ2-5; D may correspond to TRBD1 or TRBD2 (5 bases each). This CDR3 contains 14 residues. V dropped 3 bases and J dropped 5 bases, with 13 bases sitting between them. CDR1 WSHSY and CDR2 SAAADI come from the germline V gene. CDR3 amino acids: CASSEEGPRETQYF. Written as DNA, the CDR3 is TGCGCCAGCAGTGAAGAGGGACCCAGGGAGACCCAGTACTTC.

The table lists this clonotype with many counts. This rearrangement joins TRBV2 to TRBJ2-7; D tentatively fits TRBD1 or TRBD2 (5 bases each). The CDR3 is 14 amino acids. Germline CDR1 and CDR2: SNHLY and FYNNEI. Trimming took off 5 bases at V and 2 bases at J, with 13 bases between the two ends. CDR3 sequence: CASSLRDGPYEQYF. CDR3 bases: TGTGCCAGCAGTCTCCGGGACGGACCCTACGAGCAGTACTTC. Using reference TRBV2 and TRBJ2-7 for the parts outside the CDR3, the full variable domain is EPEVTQTPSHQVTQMGQEVILRCVPISNHLYFYWYRQILGQKVEFLVSFYNNEISEKSEIFDDQFSVERPDGSNFTLKIRSTKLEDSAMYFCASSLRDGPYEQYFGPGTRLTVT.

Comments on this clonotype: Sequence at one end of the junction differs from germline and may be a read error. The chain joins TRBV14 to TRBJ2-2; TRBD2 is a possible D gene (5 bases). In germline, CDR1 is SGHDN, CDR2 FVKESK. This CDR3 is 13 amino acids long. CDR3 nucleotide sequence: TGTGCCAGCAGCCCCCGGACCACCGGGGAGCCGTTTTTT. Encoded protein: CASSPRTTGEPFF.

The V and J genes are TRBV19 and TRBJ2-6, with D possibly TRBD1 on 7 matching bases. The germline V gene encodes CDR1 LNHDA and CDR2 SQIVND (reference sequence). The CDR3 is 16 residues long. Trimming cost V 5 bases and J 3 bases, with 14 bases left between them. The CDR3 coding sequence is TGTGCCAGTAGTTTCGGCAGGGGGGATGGGGCCAACGTCCTGACTTTC. It codes for CASSFGRGDGANVLTF.

Turning to this clonotype: The germline gene is not matched at one end of the junction; a read error may be the cause. The V call is TRBV2, the J call TRBJ2-7; D gene unclear. CDR3 length equals 12 residues. Germline CDR1 reads SNHLY; CDR2 reads FYNNEI. CDR3: CASSDQVYEQYF. The CDR3 DNA reads as TGCGCCAGCAGTGACCAGGTCTACGAGCAGTACTTC.

In its sample, this clonotype was seen many times. The chain has TRBV2 and TRBJ2-3; TRBD2 aligns across 8 bases. The CDR3 sequence is 13 residues long. The V segment lost 9 bases and the J segment 4 bases; nucleotides outside the gene matches: 6. Germline CDR1 reads SNHLY; CDR2 reads FYNNEI. CDR3 nucleotide sequence: TGTGCCAGTCGGGGGGGCCAGGCAGATACGCAGTATTTT. Translating gives CASRGGQADTQYF.

The chain combines TRBV5-4 with TRBJ2-4; 14 bases line up with TRBD2. V shed 4 bases and J 4 bases; nucleotides not matched to a gene: 1. The CDR3 is 15 amino acids. Germline V lookup: CDR1 SGHNT, CDR2 YYREEE (reference sequence). For the CDR3, the DNA is TGTGCCAGCAGCCGACTAGCGGGAGGGAAAAACATTCAGTACTTC. Its translation: CASSRLAGGKNIQYF. The full variable domain, its missing parts supplied by reference TRBV5-4 and TRBJ2-4, is ETGVTQSPTHLIKTRGQQVTLRCSSQSGHNTVSWYQQALGQGPQFIFQYYREEENGRGNFPPRFSGLQFPNYSSELNVNALELDDSALYLCASSRLAGGKNIQYFGAGTRLSVL.

This clonotype occurred many times. This chain uses TRBV27 with TRBJ1-3, with 7 positions matching TRBD1. The germline CDR1 and CDR2 sequences are MNHEY and SMNVEV (reference sequence). The CDR3 totals 13 residues. V was clipped by 5 bases and J by 5 bases; unmatched bases: 3. This chain's CDR3 is CASSPGQRNTIYF. CDR3 in DNA: TGTGCCAGCAGTCCGGGACAGAGAAACACCATATATTTT.

This clonotype turned up a few times. The chain joins TRBV14 to TRBJ2-3; TRBD2 matches 7 bases. This CDR3 spans 17 amino acids. Germline-derived CDR1 and CDR2 are SGHDN and FVKESK. With V trimmed by 3 bases and J by 2 bases, 11 bases remained unmatched. As DNA, the CDR3 is TGTGCCAGCAGCCACCTCCCTAGCGGCCCTACCACAGATACGCAGTATTTT. This encodes CASSHLPSGPTTDTQYF.

This clonotype has a handful of counts. This sequence joins TRBV7-9 and TRBJ2-5; D possibly corresponds to TRBD1 (6 bases). V lost 4 bases, J lost 4 bases, and 25 bases lay in between. The germline gives CDR1 SEHNR, CDR2 FQNEAQ (reference sequence). This CDR3 spans 18 amino acids. CDR3 loop: CASSSPRMGQGNRETQYF. The CDR3 DNA is TGTGCCAGCAGCTCACCTCGAATGGGGCAGGGGAATAGAGAGACCCAGTACTTC.

The table lists this clonotype with many counts. The chain couples TRBV12-5 to TRBJ2-3; the match to TRBD1 covers 9 bases. CDR1 is LGHNT and CDR2 is FRNRAP in the germline V gene. V lost 5 bases, J lost 3 bases, and 3 bases stayed unmatched. This CDR3 contains 14 residues. DNA for the CDR3: TGTGCTAGTGGTCAACAGGGGGCAACAGATACGCAGTATTTT. It specifies CASGQQGATDTQYF.

This clonotype has ten or more counts. The V and J genes are TRBV29-1 and TRBJ2-7; 10 bases are shared with TRBD2. V lost 7 bases and J lost 3; bases outside the gene matches: 15. Germline V lookup: CDR1 SQVTM, CDR2 ANQGSEA. The CDR3 is 16 amino acids. CDR3 sequence reads: CSAGGGPGLAFYEQYF. The DNA for the CDR3 is TGCAGCGCCGGGGGGGGACCGGGACTAGCGTTCTACGAGCAGTACTTC.